The clone carrying this T cell receptor (beta chain) was observed at least ten times. Its matching antigen is unknown. This entry belongs to a study of T cells in Graves' hyperthyroidism and ophthalmopathy. What was amplified from RNA transcripts were TCR beta CDR3 regions. The HTBI primer set drove a first-round RT-PCR of the TCR CDR3. TCRdb used MiXCR to reprocess the multiplex PCR reads, holding one entry per CDR3 protein. Of hundreds of thousands of distinct CDR3 sequences in the sample, over 10% were seen once. CDR1 is SGHRS and CDR2 is YFSETQ in the germline V gene. The CDR3 consists of 14 residues. V lost 2 bases, J lost 8 bases, and 4 bases stayed unmatched. Findings of the study overall: Most thyroid-expanded clonotypes above 0.001 were also found in blood.

The rearrangement joins TRBV5-1 to TRBJ2-1, with 10 bases that match TRBD2. The origin of this receptor is a woman under 30 with Graves' hyperthyroidism. Sample: blood. The CDR3 reads CASSFLAGDDEQFF. The CDR3 coding sequence is TGCGCCAGCAGCTTTCTAGCGGGAGATGATGAGCAGTTCTTC.